This TCR beta chain appears in the sequencing data of a study of OX40 agonist ivuxolimab in advanced cancers. Sequencing was performed with immunoSEQ multiplex PCR; in TCRdb, only in-frame clones are kept and a portion is missing. Altogether tens of thousands of clones are present, approximately 92% being singletons, with the ten largest covering 10% to 12%. Sequenced here: CD4+ or CD8+ T cells sorted from blood, sampled in a trial of the OX40 agonist ivuxolimab. The sequence derives from an adult with an advanced solid tumor such as melanoma, head and neck, liver or kidney cancer.

CDR3 nucleotide sequence: TGTGCCAGCAGCTTAACTTTTGGCGGGAACTCCTACAATGAGCAGTTCTTC. The encoded protein is CASSLTFGGNSYNEQFF. The rearrangement joins TRBV7-3 to TRBJ2-1; possibly TRBD2 for D (6 bases). The CDR3 is made up of 17 amino acids. V was pared by 0 bases and J by 0 bases, with 12 bases between. The V gene's germline CDR1 is SGHTA and CDR2 FQGTGA.